This T cell receptor (beta chain) was observed in a study of OX40 agonist ivuxolimab in advanced cancers. Germline loops: CDR1 SGHNT, CDR2 YENEEA. CDR3 size: 12 residues. V was cut by 3 bases and J by 5 bases, with 7 bases left in between. Profiled with immunoSEQ multiplex PCR; TCRdb holds only in-frame clones, not every one. Among 50,000 to 65,000 clones listed, 80% to 95% were seen once. This clonotype was obtained from an adult with an advanced solid tumor such as melanoma, head and neck, liver or kidney cancer. The chain carries TRBV11-3 and TRBJ1-1; no firm D call. The specimen was CD4+ or CD8+ T cells sorted from blood, collected in a trial of the OX40 agonist ivuxolimab. The CDR3 nucleotides read TGTGCCAGCAGCTTTTTGGGGACTGAAGCTTTCTTT. Amino acid sequence: CASSFLGTEAFF.